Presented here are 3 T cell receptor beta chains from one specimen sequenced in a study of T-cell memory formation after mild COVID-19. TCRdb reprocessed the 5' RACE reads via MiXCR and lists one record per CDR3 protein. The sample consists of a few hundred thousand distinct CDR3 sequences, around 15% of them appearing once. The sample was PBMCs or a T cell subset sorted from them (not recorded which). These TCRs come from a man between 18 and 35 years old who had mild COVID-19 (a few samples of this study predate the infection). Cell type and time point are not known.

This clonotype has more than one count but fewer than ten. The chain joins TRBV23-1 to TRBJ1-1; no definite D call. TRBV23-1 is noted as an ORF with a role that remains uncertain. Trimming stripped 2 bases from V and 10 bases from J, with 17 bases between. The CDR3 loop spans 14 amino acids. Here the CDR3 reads CASSQRTEALGAFF. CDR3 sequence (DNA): TGCGCCAGCAGTCAAAGGACGGAGGCCCTCGGAGCTTTCTTT.

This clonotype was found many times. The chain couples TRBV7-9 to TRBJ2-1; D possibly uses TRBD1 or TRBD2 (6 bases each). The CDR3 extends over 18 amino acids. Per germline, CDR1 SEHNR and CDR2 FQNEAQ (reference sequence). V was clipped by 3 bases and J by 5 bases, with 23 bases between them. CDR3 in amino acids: CASSFTTSSPRGDNEQFF. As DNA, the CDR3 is TGTGCCAGCAGCTTCACGACTAGTAGTCCGAGGGGGGACAATGAGCAGTTCTTC.

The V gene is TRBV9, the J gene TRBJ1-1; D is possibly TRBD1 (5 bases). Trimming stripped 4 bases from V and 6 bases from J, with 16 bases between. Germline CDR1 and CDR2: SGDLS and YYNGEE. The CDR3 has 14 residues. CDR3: CASSQGSLAAEAFF. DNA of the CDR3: TGTGCCAGCAGCCAGGGAAGTTTGGCGGCTGAAGCTTTCTTT.